The 32 T cell receptor beta chains presented below share a single source sample, sequenced in a study of T cells in Graves' hyperthyroidism and ophthalmopathy. Amplified regions were TCR beta CDR3 sequences from RNA transcripts. A set of HTBI primers served as the primers for a first-round RT-PCR of the TCR CDR3. MiXCR was run by TCRdb on the multiplex PCR reads, yielding one entry per CDR3 protein. In the table there are a few hundred thousand distinct CDR3 sequences, around 14% of which are singletons. The specimen sequenced was blood. These receptors were obtained from a woman aged 25 to 39 with Graves' hyperthyroidism.

This clonotype was found many times. This sequence joins TRBV20-1 and TRBJ2-7, with TRBD2 matching over 12 bases. Germline values: CDR1 DFQATT, CDR2 SNEGSKA (reference sequence). V was clipped by 4 bases and J by 0 bases; unmatched bases: 7. The CDR3 covers 16 residues. The CDR3 DNA reads as TGCAGTGCTACAAGGACTAGCGGGACCAGCTCCTACGAGCAGTACTTC. Amino acid sequence: CSATRTSGTSSYEQYF.

This clonotype was seen many times. V gene TRBV12-3 or TRBV12-4 combines with J gene TRBJ1-2, with 11 bases lining up with TRBD1. This CDR3 contains 13 residues. V gave up 4 bases and J gave up 6 bases; unmatched junction bases: 1. This chain's CDR3 is CASSWDRGNGYTF. CDR3 in DNA: TGTGCCAGCAGTTGGGACAGGGGGAATGGCTACACCTTC.

The CDR3 DNA is TGTGCCAGCAGTAGGACCGGGACAGGGGGCCCGAACACTGAAGCTTTCTTT. Translated: CASSRTGTGGPNTEAFF. The chain recombines TRBV28 with TRBJ1-1, with 12 bases aligning to TRBD1. The CDR3 totals 17 residues. The junction had 8 bases not matched to a gene; V was cut back by 5 bases and J by 1 base. The germline gives CDR1 MDHEN, CDR2 SYDVKM.

Only a few counts were recorded for this clonotype. The chain carries TRBV19 and TRBJ2-3, with D uncertain. V lost 4 bases, J lost 4 bases, and 6 bases lay in between. The length of the CDR3 is 12 residues. Germline V CDR1 and CDR2: LNHDA, SQIVND (reference sequence). CDR3 amino acids: CASSTSSDTQYF. For the CDR3, the DNA is TGTGCCAGTAGTACCTCATCAGATACGCAGTATTTT.

This clonotype was seen only a few times. The chain combines TRBV7-2 with TRBJ2-7; TRBD1 matches 8 bases. Germline CDR1 reads SGHTA; CDR2 reads FQGNSA. V lost 1 base, J lost 5 bases, and 10 bases stayed unmatched. The CDR3 consists of 16 residues. This CDR3 is CASSLGARTGFNEQYF. As DNA, the CDR3 is TGTGCCAGCAGCTTAGGGGCGCGGACAGGGTTCAACGAGCAGTACTTC.

This clonotype has ten or more counts. The chain is built from TRBV3-1 and TRBJ2-2; D might be TRBD2 (6 bases). Germline CDR1 LGHDT, CDR2 YNNKEL (reference sequence). V was trimmed by 1 base and J by 5 bases, leaving 11 bases between them. CDR3 length equals 15 residues. The CDR3 protein is CASSQGGSGTGELFF. CDR3 in DNA: TGTGCCAGCAGCCAAGGAGGGAGCGGGACCGGGGAGCTGTTTTTT.

This clonotype has at least ten counts. The chain carries TRBV6-1 and TRBJ1-5, with TRBD1 matching over 10 bases. CDR1 MNHNS and CDR2 SASEGT come from the germline V gene. The CDR3 is 19 residues long. The ends lost 5 bases at V and 2 bases at J; junction bases unmatched: 15. The CDR3 protein is CASSKNSGTGDRGNQPQHF. CDR3 DNA sequence: TGTGCCAGCAGTAAAAATTCCGGGACAGGGGATAGAGGCAATCAGCCCCAGCATTTT.

This clonotype was counted ten times or more. The J gene is TRBJ2-7, the V gene TRBV5-1; TRBD2 agrees at 10 bases. This CDR3 region has 14 residues. V lost 3 bases, J lost 6 bases, and 6 bases stayed unmatched. Germline V lookup: CDR1 SGHRS, CDR2 YFSETQ. CDR3 residues: CASSSVGLATEQYF. The CDR3 DNA reads as TGCGCCAGCAGCTCCGTGGGACTAGCGACCGAGCAGTACTTC.

This clonotype has at least ten counts. The rearrangement uses TRBV11-2 and TRBJ1-3; a weak D match, TRBD1 (5 bases). The CDR3 contains 15 residues. Trimming removed 2 bases at V and 6 bases at J, with 14 bases between. The germline V gene encodes CDR1 SGHAT and CDR2 FQNNGV. CDR3 region: CASSLLGQKKNTIYF. The CDR3 bases are TGTGCCAGCAGCTTATTGGGGCAGAAGAAAAACACCATATATTTT.

This clonotype has a count of ten or more. The gene calls are TRBV25-1 and TRBJ2-1; D remains unclear. There are 13 residues in the CDR3. Per germline, CDR1 MGHDK and CDR2 SYGVNS. Trimming removed 6 bases from V and 4 bases from J, with 10 bases in between. CDR3 sequence reads: CASSAQEYNEQFF. CDR3 bases: TGTGCCAGCAGCGCGCAGGAGTACAATGAGCAGTTCTTC.

V and J are TRBV10-2 and TRBJ2-3; 7 positions match TRBD2. The trim removed 10 bases at V and 2 bases at J, leaving 12 bases unmatched. CDR3 length: 15 amino acids. Germline loops: CDR1 WSHSY, CDR2 SAAADI. As DNA, the CDR3 is TGCGCCACTGCGACTGGACTAGAGCACACAGATACGCAGTATTTT. This sequence encodes CATATGLEHTDTQYF.

This clonotype was recorded at least ten times. This chain joins TRBV20-1 and TRBJ2-7, with unresolved D. The germline CDR1 and CDR2 sequences are DFQATT and SNEGSKA (reference sequence). The CDR3 covers 13 residues. V dropped 3 bases and J dropped 0 bases, with 9 bases sitting between them. CDR3: CSASQASSYEQYF. The CDR3 DNA is TGCAGTGCTAGTCAAGCGTCCTCCTACGAGCAGTACTTC.

The chain couples TRBV19 to TRBJ2-6; 8 positions agree with TRBD1. Trimming removed 7 bases from V and 2 bases from J; junction bases left unmatched: 4. From germline, CDR1 is LNHDA and CDR2 SQIVND (reference sequence). The CDR3 is 15 residues long. CDR3 loop: CASTPDRAGANVLTF. CDR3 bases: TGTGCCAGTACCCCGGACAGGGCTGGGGCCAACGTCCTGACTTTC.

The genes are TRBV2 and TRBJ1-1, with D possibly matching TRBD1 (5 bases). Trimming removed 3 bases at V and 0 bases at J, with 14 bases between. This CDR3 contains 16 residues. Germline V gene sequence: CDR1 SNHLY, CDR2 FYNNEI. The CDR3 spells CASSDPRDLMNTEAFF. The CDR3 DNA is TGTGCCAGCAGTGACCCCAGGGACCTTATGAACACTGAAGCTTTCTTT.

The chain uses TRBV9 and TRBJ1-2, with D possibly TRBD1 on 5 matching bases. V was clipped by 4 bases and J by 2 bases, with 21 bases between them. CDR3 length equals 17 residues. The germline CDR1 and CDR2 sequences are SGDLS and YYNGEE. CDR3 amino acids: CASSKFTYAGLNYGYTF. The CDR3 nucleotides are TGTGCCAGCAGCAAATTTACTTACGCGGGACTAAACTATGGCTACACCTTC.

J is TRBJ1-3 and V is TRBV6-1; D might be TRBD1 (6 bases). The V and J ends lost 6 bases and 4 bases respectively, with 13 bases between them. The CDR3 runs 14 residues. CDR1 and CDR2 from the germline V gene are MNHNS and SASEGT. The chain's CDR3 is CASSQGNAGNTIYF. CDR3 nucleotide sequence: TGTGCCAGCAGCCAGGGGAATGCGGGAAACACCATATATTTT.

This clonotype has just a few counts. The rearrangement joins TRBV15 to TRBJ1-5; possibly TRBD1 for D (5 bases). The CDR3 loop spans 16 amino acids. V was cut by 3 bases and J by 4 bases, with 16 bases left in between. The germline gives CDR1 LNHNV, CDR2 YYDKDF (reference sequence). Here the CDR3 reads CATSSGGPEMNQPQHF. CDR3 DNA sequence: TGTGCCACCAGCAGTGGGGGACCGGAGATGAATCAGCCCCAGCATTTT.

The chain employs TRBV20-1 and TRBJ2-7; D not certain. Trimming took 3 bases from V and 2 from J, leaving 8 bases between them. CDR1 is DFQATT and CDR2 is SNEGSKA in the germline V gene (reference sequence). The CDR3 runs 12 residues. The CDR3 region has the DNA TGCAGTGCTAGCCACGAGCCCTACGAGCAGTACTTC. This sequence encodes CSASHEPYEQYF.

V usage is TRBV28 and J usage is TRBJ2-7, with 12 nucleotides matching TRBD2. The CDR3 has 15 residues. From germline, CDR1 is MDHEN and CDR2 SYDVKM. After removal of 2 bases from V and 5 bases from J, the junction contained 4 bases not matched to a gene. The CDR3 sequence is CASSLPGLAGNEQYF. The CDR3 nucleotides read TGTGCCAGCAGTTTACCGGGACTAGCGGGCAACGAGCAGTACTTC.

This clonotype was picked up many times. The chain carries TRBV5-1 and TRBJ1-5; possibly TRBD1 for D (6 bases). The CDR3 has 17 residues. CDR1 is SGHRS, CDR2 YFSETQ, per germline. The ends were cut back, 3 bases at V and 0 bases at J, with 16 bases in the middle. CDR3: CASSCPGHLYSNQPQHF. CDR3 nucleotides: TGCGCCAGCAGCTGTCCGGGACACCTTTATAGCAATCAGCCCCAGCATTTT.

This clonotype was observed many times. The V gene is TRBV30, the J gene TRBJ2-1; D perhaps matches TRBD2 (6 bases). The CDR3 has 14 residues. The germline CDR1 and CDR2 sequences are GTSNPN and SVGIG (reference sequence). V lost 5 bases, J lost 0 bases, and 11 bases lay in between. In DNA form, the CDR3 reads TGTGCCTGGGGATTGGGGGGCTCCTACAATGAGCAGTTCTTC. It yields the protein CAWGLGGSYNEQFF.

This clonotype was seen repeatedly, ten times or more. This chain uses TRBV20-1 with TRBJ2-5; the D call may be TRBD1 or TRBD2 (6 bases each). This CDR3 is built from 15 residues. CDR1 DFQATT and CDR2 SNEGSKA come from the germline V gene (reference sequence). V lost 6 bases and J 7 bases, leaving 24 bases between the germline ends. CDR3 residues: CSAPDPGAGSGTQYF. CDR3 DNA: TGCAGTGCCCCCGATCCGGGGGCGGGATCAGGGACCCAGTACTTC.

This clonotype has just a few counts. The chain joins TRBV18 to TRBJ1-2; maybe TRBD1 (5 bases). The V and J ends lost 2 bases and 3 bases respectively, with 7 bases between them. The CDR3 runs 13 residues. Germline CDR1 KGHSH, CDR2 LQKENI. In DNA form, the CDR3 reads TGTGCCAGCTCACCAGTGGGGGACTATGGCTACACCTTC. Its protein is CASSPVGDYGYTF.

Of note for this clonotype: Compared with germline, one end of the junction differs, possibly owing to a read error. The chain employs TRBV29-1 and TRBJ2-7; D perhaps matches TRBD2 (5 bases). The CDR3 runs to 16 residues. The germline CDR1 and CDR2 sequences are SQVTM and ANQGSEA. The CDR3 nucleotides are TGCAGCGTTCTAGGGTCCGACGAGGGTTTTTCCTACGAGCAGCACTTC. This gives the protein CSVLGSDEGFSYEQHF.

At least ten counts were recorded for this clonotype. This rearrangement joins TRBV29-1 to TRBJ1-1; possibly TRBD1 for D (6 bases). The CDR3 has 14 residues. Looked up from germline, CDR1 is SQVTM and CDR2 is ANQGSEA. V was pared by 5 bases and J by 10 bases, with 23 bases between. CDR3 in amino acids: CSVTQGSVVSAAFF. The CDR3 bases are TGCAGCGTTACACAGGGCAGCGTCGTTTCTGCAGCTTTCTTT.

This clonotype was observed at least ten times. The genes are TRBV6-2 or TRBV6-3 and TRBJ2-7, with a tentative D call TRBD2 (6 bases). This CDR3 comprises 13 residues. Germline V gives CDR1 MNHEY, CDR2 SVGEGT. Trimming left V 6 bases short and J 6 bases short, with 15 bases between. This CDR3 reads CASRRRGIGEQYF. The CDR3 DNA reads TGTGCCAGCAGGCGACGGGGGATCGGCGAGCAGTACTTC.

This sequence joins TRBV5-1 and TRBJ1-1; possibly TRBD1 for D (5 bases). Between the trimmed V and J ends, which lost 0 bases and 1 base, there was a span of 10 bases. Germline V gene data show CDR1 as SGHRS and CDR2 as YFSETQ. The CDR3 is 15 residues long. CDR3 nucleotide sequence: TGCGCCAGCAGCTTGGTCGGGGCCACGAACACTGAAGCTTTCTTT. Its translation is CASSLVGATNTEAFF. Full variable domain (missing parts from reference TRBV5-1 and TRBJ1-1): KAGVTQTPRYLIKTRGQQVTLSCSPISGHRSVSWYQQTPGQGLQFLFEYFSETQRNKGNFPGRFSGRQFSNSRSEMNVSTLELGDSALYLCASSLVGATNTEAFFGQGTRLTVV.

This clonotype has more than one count but fewer than ten. The genes are TRBV7-9 and TRBJ2-3, with 9 bases aligning to TRBD2. V dropped 1 base and J dropped 0; count of bases not matched to a gene: 2. Germline-derived CDR1 and CDR2 are SEHNR and FQNEAQ (reference sequence). The CDR3 is 16 amino acids. The CDR3 sequence: CASSLGLADSTDTQYF. The CDR3 DNA reads TGTGCCAGCAGCTTAGGACTAGCGGATAGCACAGATACGCAGTATTTT.

This chain links TRBV5-1 with TRBJ2-5; D might be TRBD1 (5 bases). The CDR3 totals 14 residues. V shed 3 bases and J shed 5 bases, with 14 bases lying between them. The germline V gene encodes CDR1 SGHRS and CDR2 YFSETQ. CDR3 protein: CASSSAQGLETQYF. CDR3 in DNA: TGCGCCAGCAGCTCTGCTCAGGGTCTTGAGACCCAGTACTTC.

In its sample, this clonotype was seen a few times. The chain has TRBV27 and TRBJ2-3; D perhaps matches TRBD2 (6 bases). The V gene's germline CDR1 is MNHEY and CDR2 SMNVEV (reference sequence). The CDR3 covers 17 residues. The V end lost 6 bases, the J end lost 1 base, and 20 bases lay between the germline ends. For the CDR3, the DNA is TGTGCCAGCAGGGGGACTGATGACTGGTACCGCACAGATACGCAGTATTTT. This gives the protein CASRGTDDWYRTDTQYF.

J is TRBJ2-2 and V is TRBV6-1; 9 nucleotides match TRBD1. The CDR3 totals 16 residues. The V segment lost 7 bases and the J segment 10 bases; nucleotides outside the gene matches: 16. CDR1 is MNHNS and CDR2 is SASEGT in the germline V gene. CDR3 in amino acids: CASTPDRGYTPAELFF. Written as DNA, the CDR3 is TGTGCCAGCACCCCGGACAGGGGTTATACACCGGCGGAGCTGTTTTTT.

In its sample, this clonotype was seen many times. This chain joins TRBV3-1 and TRBJ2-1, with D unresolved. Germline CDR1 and CDR2: LGHDT and YNNKEL (reference sequence). Trimming pared 1 base from V and 5 bases from J, leaving 9 bases between. The CDR3 contains 14 residues. CDR3 sequence (DNA): TGTGCCAGCAGCCAAGGAAACTACAACAATGAGCAGTTCTTC. Translation gives CASSQGNYNNEQFF.